The rows below give T cell receptor beta chains drawn from one sample of a study of CD8+CD57+ T cells in acquired aplastic anemia. Via MiXCR, TCRdb re-called the reads, giving one row per CDR3 protein. Of hundreds of thousands of distinct CDR3 sequences in the sample, under 80% were seen once. Sequenced input: sorted CD4+, CD8+, or CD8+CD57+ T cells (not recorded which) from PBMCs. These receptors were obtained from a human donor in good health, serving as a control. The CDR3 runs from the conserved cysteine through the conserved F or W. D genes are given only for firm matches. Clone size, where shown, is once, few, many, or a class for clones that have expanded.

J gene: TRBJ2-7; V gene: TRBV4-3; clone size: -; D gene: TRBD1; CDR3 DNA: TGCGCCAGCAGCCAAGATCTTGCCGGGACAGGGTACGAGCAGTACTTC; CDR3 protein: CASSQDLAGTGYEQYF
J gene: TRBJ2-3; V gene: TRBV2; clone size: few; D gene: TRBD2; CDR3 DNA: TGTGCCAGCAGGGCGGGGGAACCTCCGGATACGCAGTATTTT; CDR3 protein: CASRAGEPPDTQYF
J gene: TRBJ1-2; V gene: TRBV19; clone size: few; D gene: TRBD1; CDR3 DNA: TGTGCCAGCACCGGACAGGGAGCTTATGGCTACACCTTC; CDR3 protein: CASTGQGAYGYTF
J gene: TRBJ2-1; V gene: TRBV10-3; clone size: once; D gene: -; CDR3 DNA: TGTGCCATCAGTGATGCGGGAAGGTCCTACAATGAGCAGTCCTTC; CDR3 protein: CAISDAGRSYNEQSF
J gene: TRBJ1-2; V gene: TRBV20-1; clone size: -; D gene: TRBD1; CDR3 DNA: TGCAGCGCCGAGGACAGGGTAAAAGGCTATGGCTACACCTTC; CDR3 protein: CSAEDRVKGYGYTF
J gene: TRBJ1-1; V gene: TRBV5-5; clone size: many; D gene: TRBD1; CDR3 DNA: TGTGCCAGCAGTTGGACAGGGGGCAGGGACACTGAAGCTTTCTTT; CDR3 protein: CASSWTGGRDTEAFF
J gene: TRBJ2-3; V gene: TRBV9; clone size: -; D gene: -; CDR3 DNA: TGTGCCAGCAGCTTATGTAGAGGTTTCACAGGACCGCAGTATTTT; CDR3 protein: CASSLCRGFTGPQYF
J gene: TRBJ2-1; V gene: TRBV5-1; clone size: many; D gene: -; CDR3 DNA: TGCGCCAGCAGCGATAATTACAATGAGCAGTTCTTC; CDR3 protein: CASSDNYNEQFF
J gene: TRBJ1-2; V gene: TRBV20-1; clone size: -; D gene: -; CDR3 DNA: TGCAGTGCTAGGCCAGGGGACATAGATGGCTACACCTTC; CDR3 protein: CSARPGDIDGYTF
J gene: TRBJ2-1; V gene: TRBV10-3; clone size: -; D gene: -; CDR3 DNA: TGTGCCATCAGCCCCGGGATCAGTAGGGCCTACAATGAGCAGTTCTTC; CDR3 protein: CAISPGISRAYNEQFF
J gene: TRBJ1-2; V gene: TRBV7-9; clone size: -; D gene: -; CDR3 DNA: -; CDR3 protein: CAGRTQTSEQYFGF
J gene: TRBJ1-6; V gene: TRBV15; clone size: -; D gene: -; CDR3 DNA: TGTGCCACCAGCAGCTTCGACAGGTGGAGTAATTCACCCCTCCACTTT; CDR3 protein: CATSSFDRWSNSPLHF
J gene: TRBJ1-2; V gene: TRBV2; clone size: -; D gene: -; CDR3 DNA: TGTGCCAGCAGTGTATGGGGGCAAGGGGGCTATGGCTACACCTTC; CDR3 protein: CASSVWGQGGYGYTF
J gene: TRBJ1-5; V gene: TRBV3-2; clone size: many; D gene: -; CDR3 DNA: TGTGCCAGCACCCACTTTTCGTGGCCCCAGCATTTT; CDR3 protein: CASTHFSWPQHF
J gene: TRBJ1-4; V gene: TRBV7-2; clone size: -; D gene: -; CDR3 DNA: TGTGCCAGCAGCTCCAGGGCCGCCGGCTACGAGCAGTACTTTTTT; CDR3 protein: CASSSRAAGYEQYFF
J gene: TRBJ2-7; V gene: TRBV4-3; clone size: -; D gene: TRBD2; CDR3 DNA: TGCGCCAGCAGCCAAGTCAGCGGGGGCTACGAGCAGTACTTC; CDR3 protein: CASSQVSGGYEQYF